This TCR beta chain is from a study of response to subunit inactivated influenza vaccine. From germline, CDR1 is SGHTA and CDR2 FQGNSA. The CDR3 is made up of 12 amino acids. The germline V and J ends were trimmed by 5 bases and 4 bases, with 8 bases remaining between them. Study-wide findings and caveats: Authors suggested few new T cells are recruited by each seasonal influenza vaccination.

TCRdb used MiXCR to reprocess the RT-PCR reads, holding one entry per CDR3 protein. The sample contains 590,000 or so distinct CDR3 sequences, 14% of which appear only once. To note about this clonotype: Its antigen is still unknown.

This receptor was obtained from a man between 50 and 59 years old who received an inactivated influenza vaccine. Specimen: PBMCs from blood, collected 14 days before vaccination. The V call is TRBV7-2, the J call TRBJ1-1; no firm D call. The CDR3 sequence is CASSLRTTEAFF. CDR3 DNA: TGTGCCAGCAGCCTTAGGACCACTGAAGCTTTCTTT.